One and the same sample provided the 3 T cell receptor beta chains below, sequenced in a study of cytomegalovirus exposure and HLA in healthy donors. PCR involved 60 Vbeta and 13 Jbeta primers. Using immunoSEQ multiplex PCR, the repertoire was profiled, and TCRdb retains in-frame clones only, with some absent. The repertoire holds 150,000 to 200,000 clones, with 77% as singletons. Sequences were obtained from PBMCs. Receptors were obtained from a woman aged 55-69 years in good health and CMV-seropositive.

This clone has just one count. Germline is not matched at one junction end, which may reflect a read error. V is TRBV4-1 and J is TRBJ2-6; TRBD1 matches at 8 bases. This CDR3 has 18 residues. The germline V gene has CDR1 MGHRA and CDR2 YSYEKL. The CDR3 loop reads CASSGRQGPSSGANGLTF. The CDR3 bases are TGCGCCAGCAGCGGCCGACAGGGGCCCAGCTCTGGGGCCAACGGCCTGACTTTC.

J is TRBJ1-4 and V is TRBV2; D uncertain. CDR3 size: 13 residues. Deletions cut 7 bases from V and 7 bases from J, with 13 bases between. Germline V gene sequence: CDR1 SNHLY, CDR2 FYNNEI. The CDR3 protein is CASMLDRGEKLFF. As DNA, the CDR3 is TGTGCCAGCATGCTGGACCGGGGTGAAAAACTGTTTTTT.

The rearrangement joins TRBV20-1 to TRBJ2-7; no clear D. V lost 7 bases and J lost 7, with 5 bases in between. CDR3 length: 8 residues. From germline, CDR1 is DFQATT and CDR2 SNEGSKA (reference sequence). The chain's CDR3 is CSVSEQYF. CDR3 DNA sequence: TGCAGTGTGAGTGAGCAGTACTTC.